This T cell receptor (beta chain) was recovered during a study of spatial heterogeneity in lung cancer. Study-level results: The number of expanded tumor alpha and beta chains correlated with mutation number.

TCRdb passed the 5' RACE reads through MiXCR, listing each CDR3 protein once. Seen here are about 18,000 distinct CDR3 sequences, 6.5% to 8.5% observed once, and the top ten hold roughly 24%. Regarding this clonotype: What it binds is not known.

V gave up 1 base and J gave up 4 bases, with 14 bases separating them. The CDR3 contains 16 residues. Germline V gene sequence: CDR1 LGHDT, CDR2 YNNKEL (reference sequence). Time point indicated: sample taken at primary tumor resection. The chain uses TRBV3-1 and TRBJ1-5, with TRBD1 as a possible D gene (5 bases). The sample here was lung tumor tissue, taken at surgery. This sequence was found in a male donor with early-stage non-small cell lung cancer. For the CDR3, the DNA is TGTGCCAGCAGCCAAGCGGGCGGGGGAGGGAATCAGCCCCAGCATTTT. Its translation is CASSQAGGGGNQPQHF.